The 4 T cell receptor beta chains below come from one sample, sequenced in a study of T cell changes during pregnancy in multiple sclerosis. Here immunoSEQ multiplex PCR was the method, and the copy in TCRdb shows in-frame clones only, minus some. The data hold tens of thousands of clones, with about 91% observed a single time. The sample here was peripheral blood, taken in the second trimester of pregnancy. The receptors shown here come from a female donor in good health, enrolled as a control in a pregnancy study.

The gene calls are TRBV10-2 and TRBJ2-7; no reliable D call. The germline V gene encodes CDR1 WSHSY and CDR2 SAAADI. The CDR3 is 11 amino acids. Trimming took off 6 bases at V and 7 bases at J, with 10 bases between the two ends. DNA of the CDR3: TGCGCCAGCAGAGCCGGGTCTGAGCAGTACTTC. Its translation is CASRAGSEQYF.

This chain connects TRBV5-6 to TRBJ2-7; D perhaps matches TRBD1 (6 bases). The V and J ends lost 5 bases and 4 bases respectively, with 10 bases between them. The CDR3 loop spans 12 amino acids. Germline CDR1 reads SGHDT; CDR2 reads YYEEEE. The CDR3 loop reads CASSPQGYEQYF. The CDR3 region has the DNA TGTGCCAGCAGTCCACAGGGATACGAGCAGTACTTC.

This clone appeared once. V and J are TRBV23-1 and TRBJ1-1, with TRBD1 matching 11 bases. TRBV23-1 is given ORF status, its function remaining uncertain. The CDR3 length is 19 residues. The trim removed 2 bases at V and 1 base at J, leaving 12 bases unmatched. DNA of the CDR3: TGCGCCAGCAGTCAACAGAAACCGGGACAGGGGGGACCGAACACTGAAGCTTTCTTT. Translating gives CASSQQKPGQGGPNTEAFF.

V gene TRBV5-4 combines with J gene TRBJ2-7; tentative D call: TRBD2 (5 bases). The length of the CDR3 is 12 residues. V was trimmed by 3 bases and J by 6 bases, leaving 10 bases between them. Germline CDR1 reads SGHNT; CDR2 reads YYREEE (reference sequence). The chain's CDR3 is CASSSISAEQYF. The CDR3 region has the DNA TGTGCCAGCAGCTCGATTAGCGCCGAGCAGTACTTC.